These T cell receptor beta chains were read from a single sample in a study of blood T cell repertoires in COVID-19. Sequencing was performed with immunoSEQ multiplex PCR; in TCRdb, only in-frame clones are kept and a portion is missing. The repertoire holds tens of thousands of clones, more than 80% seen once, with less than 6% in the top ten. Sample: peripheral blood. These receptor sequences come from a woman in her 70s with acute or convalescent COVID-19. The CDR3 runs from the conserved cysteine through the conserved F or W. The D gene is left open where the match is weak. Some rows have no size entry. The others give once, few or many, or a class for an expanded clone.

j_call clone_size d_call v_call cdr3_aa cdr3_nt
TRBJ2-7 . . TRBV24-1 CATSELRARASYEQYF TGTGCCACCAGTGAACTACGTGCCAGGGCCTCCTACGAGCAGTACTTC
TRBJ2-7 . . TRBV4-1 CASSQGPGNPYEQYF TGCGCCAGCAGCCAAGGCCCGGGAAACCCCTACGAGCAGTACTTC
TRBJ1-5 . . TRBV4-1 CASSQVGGDQPQHF TGCGCCAGCAGCCAAGTGGGAGGGGATCAGCCCCAGCATTTT
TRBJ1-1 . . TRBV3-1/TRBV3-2 CASSQGALQGAEAFF TGTGCCAGCAGCCAAGGAGCTCTACAGGGAGCTGAAGCTTTCTTT
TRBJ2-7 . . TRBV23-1 CASSHRVFTYEQYF TGCGCCAGCAGTCACAGGGTTTTTACCTACGAGCAGTACTTC
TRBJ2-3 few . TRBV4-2 CASSQEGLEGSDTQYF TGTGCCAGCAGCCAAGAAGGTTTGGAGGGTTCGGATACGCAGTATTTT
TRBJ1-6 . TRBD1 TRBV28 CASREGGASVSYNSPLHF TGTGCCAGCCGAGAAGGGGGCGCATCGGTTTCCTATAATTCACCCCTCCACTTT
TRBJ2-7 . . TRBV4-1 CASSQVVLGSYEQYF TGCGCCAGCAGCCAAGTAGTATTGGGGAGCTACGAGCAGTACTTC
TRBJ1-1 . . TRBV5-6 CASSLQGRSTEAFF TGTGCCAGCAGCTTGCAGGGGCGATCGACTGAAGCTTTCTTT
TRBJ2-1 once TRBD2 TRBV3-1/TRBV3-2 CASRATSGGHNEQFF TGTGCCAGCAGGGCGACTAGCGGGGGACACAATGAGCAGTTCTTC
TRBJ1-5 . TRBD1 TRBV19 CASNPGQGAAPSNQPQHF TGTGCCAGTAATCCCGGACAGGGGGCAGCTCCTAGCAATCAGCCCCAGCATTTT
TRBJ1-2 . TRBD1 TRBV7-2 CASSDHRGLDGYTF TGTGCCAGCAGCGACCACAGGGGGCTGGATGGCTACACCTTC
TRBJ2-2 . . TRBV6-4 CASSDPPGELFF TGTGCCAGCAGTGACCCTCCCGGGGAGCTGTTTTTT
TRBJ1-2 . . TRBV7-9 CASSFDPGGADYGYTF TGTGCCAGCAGCTTCGATCCGGGGGGCGCAGACTATGGCTACACCTTC
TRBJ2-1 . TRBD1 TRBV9 CASSVARTGGNNEQFF TGTGCCAGCAGCGTAGCTAGGACAGGGGGTAACAATGAGCAGTTCTTC
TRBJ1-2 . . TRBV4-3 CASSEQGRNGYTF TGCGCCAGCAGCGAGCAGGGGCGGAATGGCTACACCTTC